What follows is one T cell receptor beta chain and its context. No antigen is known for it. V was clipped by 2 bases and J by 6 bases; unmatched bases: 14. This CDR3 contains 18 residues. The germline V gene encodes CDR1 SGHAT and CDR2 FQNNGV. The data were taken from a study of graft-versus-host responses after intestinal transplantation. Study-wide background: Every recipient had anti-thymocyte globulin induction and roughly three years of tacrolimus plus steroids.

The study's findings and limits: Graft-donor T cell macrochimerism in patients accompanied high graft-versus-host to host-versus-graft clonal ratios in allografts.

This table comes from immunoSEQ multiplex PCR, and its TCRdb copy is limited to in-frame clones, with some not included. Here the sample spans about 88,000 clones, approximately 94% being singletons. This chain connects TRBV11-2 to TRBJ2-3; 10 bases are a match to TRBD2. This sample comprised unstimulated CD4+ T cells sorted from spleen or lymph node cells, obtained before transplant. This TCR was sampled from a human donor who was the organ donor for an intestinal transplant. CDR3: CASSLYYRAGGPPDTQYF. The CDR3 DNA reads TGTGCCAGCAGCTTATACTATAGAGCGGGGGGGCCGCCCGATACGCAGTATTTT.